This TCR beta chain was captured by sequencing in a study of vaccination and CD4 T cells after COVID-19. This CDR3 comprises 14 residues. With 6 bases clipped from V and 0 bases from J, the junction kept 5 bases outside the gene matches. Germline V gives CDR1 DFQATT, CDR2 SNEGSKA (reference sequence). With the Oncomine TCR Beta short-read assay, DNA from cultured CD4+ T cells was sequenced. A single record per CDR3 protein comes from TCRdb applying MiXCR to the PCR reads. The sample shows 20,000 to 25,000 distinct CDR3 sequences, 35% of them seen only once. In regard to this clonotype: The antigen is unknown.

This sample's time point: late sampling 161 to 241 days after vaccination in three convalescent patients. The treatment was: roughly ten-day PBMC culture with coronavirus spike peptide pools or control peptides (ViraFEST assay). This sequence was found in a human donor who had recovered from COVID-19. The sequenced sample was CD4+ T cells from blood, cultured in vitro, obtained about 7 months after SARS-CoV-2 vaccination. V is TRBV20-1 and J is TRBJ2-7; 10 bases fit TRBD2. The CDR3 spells CSAPWTSGSYEQYF. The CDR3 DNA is TGCAGTGCCCCATGGACTAGCGGCTCCTACGAGCAGTACTTC.